This T cell receptor beta chain derives from a study of cytomegalovirus exposure and HLA in healthy donors. Study at large: In a later analysis, it was reported that the roughly 130 validation repertoires had been produced on the same platform as the 550 to 700 repertoires belonging to the first cohort. Study-level results: It was confirmed in vitro that a few of the CMV-associated chains were specific for CMV antigens. Clusters of TCRs from the first cohort tended to co-occur in the roughly 120 validation repertoires (as a later analysis found).

Trimming pared 4 bases from V and 0 bases from J, leaving 14 bases between. This CDR3 has 15 residues. From germline, CDR1 is SGHKS and CDR2 YYEKEE (reference sequence). The table came from immunoSEQ multiplex PCR; TCRdb's copy has only in-frame clones and leaves some out. The sample includes 100,000 to 150,000 clones, approximately 94% of them seen just once. The donors were part of the validation cohort, which consisted of under 150 subjects and was separate from the first cohort of 670 or so subjects. As to this clone: Its cognate antigen is unknown.

The chain joins TRBV5-5 to TRBJ2-7; D not resolved. This receptor was identified in a young man in good health and CMV-seronegative. Sequenced material: PBMCs. CDR3 sequence reads: CASSRPQRSSYEQYF. The CDR3 nucleotides read TGTGCCAGCAGCCGACCCCAAAGGAGCTCCTACGAGCAGTACTTC.